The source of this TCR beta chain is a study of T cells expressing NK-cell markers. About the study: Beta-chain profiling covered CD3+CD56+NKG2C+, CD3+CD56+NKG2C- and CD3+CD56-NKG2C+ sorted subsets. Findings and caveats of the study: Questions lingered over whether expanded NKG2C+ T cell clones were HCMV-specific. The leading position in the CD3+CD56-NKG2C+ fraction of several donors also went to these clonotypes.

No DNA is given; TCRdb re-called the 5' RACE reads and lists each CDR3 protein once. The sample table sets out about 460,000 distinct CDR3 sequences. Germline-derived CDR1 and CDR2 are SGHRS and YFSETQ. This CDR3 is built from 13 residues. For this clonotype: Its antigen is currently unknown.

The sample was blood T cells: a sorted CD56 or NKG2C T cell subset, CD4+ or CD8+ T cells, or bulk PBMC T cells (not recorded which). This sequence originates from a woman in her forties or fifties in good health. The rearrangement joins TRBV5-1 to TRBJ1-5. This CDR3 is CASSRSVDQPQHF.